These 25 T cell receptor beta chains were all obtained from the same sample, sequenced in a study of blood T cell repertoires in COVID-19. TCRdb's table, derived via immunoSEQ multiplex PCR, lists solely in-frame clones and lacks some. The sample records over 200,000 clones, nearly 90% being singletons. The sequenced sample was peripheral blood. These receptors all stem from a young woman who had recovered from COVID-19.

The rearrangement links TRBV29-1 to TRBJ1-4, with D possibly matching TRBD1 (5 bases). The CDR3 extends over 12 amino acids. Germline V gene sequence: CDR1 SQVTM, CDR2 ANQGSEA. V was pared by 6 bases and J by 6 bases, with 11 bases between. The CDR3 here is CSVGGRDEKLFF. CDR3 nucleotide sequence: TGCAGCGTCGGGGGGAGGGATGAAAAACTGTTTTTT.

The rearrangement joins TRBV11-1 to TRBJ2-7; D remains unclear. In germline, CDR1 is SGHAT, CDR2 FQDESV (reference sequence). There are 13 residues in the CDR3. The V and J ends lost 1 base and 0 bases respectively, with 4 bases between them. In nucleotides, the CDR3 is TGTGCCAGCAGCTTAGTACACTCCTACGAGCAGTACTTC. This gives the protein CASSLVHSYEQYF.

CDR3 in amino acids: CASSFKNTEAFF. The CDR3 nucleotides are TGTGCCAGCAGTTTCAAGAACACTGAAGCTTTCTTT. V gene TRBV25-1 combines with J gene TRBJ1-1; D not certain. Looked up from germline, CDR1 is MGHDK and CDR2 is SYGVNS. Trimming removed 5 bases at V and 1 base at J, with 5 bases between. This CDR3 is built from 12 residues.

The gene calls are TRBV7-2 and TRBJ2-5; TRBD2 aligns across 7 bases. V lost 5 bases to trimming and J lost 2 bases; unmatched junction nucleotides: 8. The CDR3 totals 15 residues. CDR1 is SGHTA, CDR2 FQGNSA, per germline. The CDR3 DNA is TGTGCCAGCAGCCCGTTAGGAGCGGGGCAAGAGACCCAGTACTTC. Residues: CASSPLGAGQETQYF.

V and J are TRBV6-5 and TRBJ1-1, with 7 bases fitting TRBD1. Germline V gives CDR1 MNHEY, CDR2 SVGAGI. The CDR3 has 13 residues. The V and J ends lost 6 bases and 8 bases, in that order; junction bases with no gene match: 9. The CDR3: CASSGGEDREAFF. CDR3 bases: TGTGCCAGCAGCGGGGGGGAGGACAGGGAAGCTTTCTTT.

This clone appeared many times. V and J are TRBV6-1 and TRBJ1-2; 11 bases match TRBD1. The CDR3 length is 16 residues. The V and J ends lost 1 base and 4 bases, in that order; junction bases with no gene match: 5. Looked up from germline, CDR1 is MNHNS and CDR2 is SASEGT. The CDR3: CASSEGEGTGGYGYTF. CDR3 in DNA: TGTGCCAGCAGTGAAGGGGAGGGGACAGGGGGCTATGGCTACACCTTC.

The chain links TRBV7-2 to TRBJ2-1; 7 bases are a match to TRBD2. Germline V gene sequence: CDR1 SGHTA, CDR2 FQGNSA. Germline trimming cut 2 bases from V and 2 bases from J; bases unmatched to any gene: 3. This CDR3 region has 15 residues. CDR3 sequence (DNA): TGTGCCAGCAGCTTATTCCTAGCGGCCTACAATGAGCAGTTCTTC. This sequence encodes CASSLFLAAYNEQFF.

This rearrangement joins TRBV25-1 to TRBJ2-1; TRBD1 matches at 8 bases. Germline trimming cut 6 bases from V and 6 bases from J; bases unmatched to any gene: 10. The CDR3 runs 15 residues. Germline CDR1 and CDR2: MGHDK and SYGVNS. The chain's CDR3 is CASRETGVVSNEQFF. CDR3 in DNA: TGTGCCAGCAGGGAGACAGGGGTCGTATCCAATGAGCAGTTCTTC.

This clone has more than one count but fewer than ten. The V gene is TRBV7-9, the J gene TRBJ2-7; TRBD2 matches at 10 bases. Per the germline V gene, CDR1 is SEHNR and CDR2 is FQNEAQ (reference sequence). V trimming: 5 bases; J trimming: 3 bases; junction bases outside the gene matches: 1. The CDR3 loop spans 13 amino acids. The CDR3 sequence is CASSGTSVYEQYF. The DNA for the CDR3 is TGTGCCAGCAGCGGGACTAGCGTCTACGAGCAGTACTTC.

The chain couples TRBV24-1 to TRBJ2-1; 12 bases line up with TRBD2. CDR1 and CDR2 from the germline V gene are KGHDR and SFDVKD. The CDR3 consists of 15 residues. V shed 2 bases and J 6 bases; nucleotides not matched to a gene: 1. The CDR3 protein is CATSDSSGRANEQFF. CDR3 nucleotides: TGTGCCACCAGTGATTCTAGCGGGAGGGCCAATGAGCAGTTCTTC.

The V and J genes are TRBV7-5 and TRBJ2-1; TRBD2 is the table's D call and was not checked against the DNA. TRBV7-5 corresponds to a pseudogene. This CDR3 is 19 amino acids long. The CDR3 bases are TGTGCCAGAAGCCACGCTTCCCCGGCTAGCGGTAGCTCCTACAATGAGCAGTTCTTC. This encodes CARSHASPASGSSYNEQFF.

J is TRBJ2-2 and V is TRBV3-1 (or the pseudogene TRBV3-2), with D hard to call. Between the trimmed V and J ends, which lost 0 bases and 5 bases, there was a span of 7 bases. Germline V gene sequence: CDR1 LGHDT, CDR2 YNNKEL (reference sequence). The CDR3 sequence is 14 residues long. The CDR3 sequence is CASSQDMATGELFF. The CDR3 DNA follows: TGTGCCAGCAGCCAAGATATGGCAACCGGGGAGCTGTTTTTT.

This clone appeared a single time. The gene calls are TRBV19 and TRBJ1-2, with a possible D match to TRBD1 (5 bases). The CDR3 runs to 17 residues. Germline V CDR1 and CDR2: LNHDA, SQIVND (reference sequence). The V gene lost 1 base and the J gene lost 4 bases, with 19 bases spanning the gap. CDR3 residues: CASSIGSSDNSGYGYTF. The CDR3 nucleotides are TGTGCCAGTAGTATAGGGTCCTCGGACAACTCGGGCTATGGCTACACCTTC.

The DNA of the CDR3 is TGTGCCAGCAGGGGACAGGGAAAAAGGAGTGAGCAGTTCTTC. Translated: CASRGQGKRSEQFF. The chain combines TRBV6-5 with TRBJ2-1, with 9 bases matching TRBD1. The germline V gene encodes CDR1 MNHEY and CDR2 SVGAGI. The CDR3 loop spans 14 amino acids. Unmatched junction bases numbered 9, after V lost 6 bases and J lost 9 bases.

The chain joins TRBV4-3 to TRBJ2-1; 9 bases map to TRBD2. V shed 0 bases and J 3 bases; nucleotides not matched to a gene: 6. Germline assignment: CDR1 LGHNA and CDR2 YSLEER. There are 17 residues in the CDR3. For the CDR3, the DNA is TGCGCCAGCAGCCAAGAGACCGGGACTAGCCACTACAATGAGCAGTTCTTC. Protein sequence: CASSQETGTSHYNEQFF.

The chain is built from TRBV3-1 (or the pseudogene TRBV3-2) and TRBJ2-6, with TRBD2 identical over 10 bases. This CDR3 spans 18 amino acids. The V gene end was trimmed by 4 bases and the J gene end by 3 bases; junction bases not matched to a gene: 9. CDR1 LGHDT and CDR2 YNNKEL come from the germline V gene (reference sequence). DNA of the CDR3: TGTGCCAGCAGCCGAAGGACTAGCGGTTATTATGGGGCCAACGTCCTGACTTTC. It translates to CASSRRTSGYYGANVLTF.

A few counts support this clone. This chain links TRBV30 with TRBJ1-5, with TRBD1 matching over 7 bases. Unmatched junction bases numbered 9, after V lost 4 bases and J lost 6 bases. The CDR3 consists of 14 residues. Germline V gives CDR1 GTSNPN, CDR2 SVGIG (reference sequence). The CDR3 here is CAWTTGAGGQPQHF. DNA of the CDR3: TGTGCCTGGACAACAGGGGCGGGTGGTCAGCCCCAGCATTTT. Using reference TRBV30 and TRBJ1-5 for the parts outside the CDR3, the full variable domain is SQTIHQWPATLVQPVGSPLSLECTVEGTSNPNLYWYRQAAGRGLQLLFYSVGIGQISSEVPQNLSASRPQDRQFILSSKKLLLSDSGFYLCAWTTGAGGQPQHFGDGTRLSIL.

The chain employs TRBV4-1 and TRBJ2-3; 10 nucleotides match TRBD2. Germline V gene sequence: CDR1 MGHRA, CDR2 YSYEKL. Trimming removed 1 base from V and 7 bases from J; junction bases left unmatched: 5. The length of the CDR3 is 15 residues. The CDR3, as DNA: TGCGCCAGCAGCCAAGCCCCTAGCGGGAGAAATACGCAGTATTTT. As protein: CASSQAPSGRNTQYF.

The chain couples TRBV4-1 to TRBJ2-1, with 7 bases identical to TRBD2. V gave up 5 bases and J gave up 11 bases; unmatched junction bases: 6. The CDR3 totals 12 residues. CDR1 MGHRA and CDR2 YSYEKL come from the germline V gene. The CDR3 reads CASSMDGRQQFF. As DNA, the CDR3 is TGCGCCAGCAGCATGGACGGGAGGCAGCAGTTCTTC.

The chain has TRBV7-2 and TRBJ1-2; D remains ambiguous. Germline V lookup: CDR1 SGHTA, CDR2 FQGNSA. The V and J ends lost 2 bases and 8 bases respectively, with 9 bases between them. The CDR3 totals 12 residues. The CDR3 spells CASSLTGVGYTF. In nucleotides, the CDR3 is TGTGCCAGCAGCTTAACCGGAGTGGGCTACACCTTC.

The gene calls are TRBV18 and TRBJ2-3, with 10 bases matching TRBD2. CDR1 KGHSH and CDR2 LQKENI come from the germline V gene. The V segment lost 6 bases and the J segment 1 base; nucleotides outside the gene matches: 10. CDR3 length: 17 amino acids. The chain's CDR3 is CASSRNLAGGRTDTQYF. The CDR3, as DNA: TGTGCCAGCTCTCGCAATTTAGCGGGAGGCCGCACAGATACGCAGTATTTT.

V is TRBV29-1 and J is TRBJ1-2; the D gene is possibly TRBD1 (6 bases). This CDR3 contains 11 residues. V lost 6 bases and J lost 8, with 13 bases in between. Germline CDR1 is SQVTM and CDR2 is ANQGSEA. The CDR3 region has the DNA TGCAGCGTCCAACAGGGTACCGGCTACACCTTC. It translates to CSVQQGTGYTF.

The rearrangement links TRBV24-1 to TRBJ2-5; TRBD1 agrees at 10 bases. The CDR3 spans 15 residues. V gave up 2 bases and J gave up 13 bases; unmatched junction bases: 12. Germline CDR1 is KGHDR and CDR2 is SFDVKD. CDR3 nucleotide sequence: TGTGCCACCAGTGATTCCCGGGACAGGGGCCGCGCCAGGTACTTC. Protein sequence: CATSDSRDRGRARYF.

The rearrangement uses TRBV3-1 (or the pseudogene TRBV3-2) and TRBJ2-7, with 10 bases that match TRBD1. The J segment lost 6 bases and the V segment lost 1 base, leaving 3 bases of the junction unmatched. CDR1 LGHDT and CDR2 YNNKEL come from the germline V gene (reference sequence). The length of the CDR3 is 14 residues. DNA of the CDR3: TGTGCCAGCAGCCAAGCCGGGACAGGGGTCGAGCAGTACTTC. Translating it yields CASSQAGTGVEQYF.

The rearrangement uses TRBV5-1 and TRBJ1-1; D remains ambiguous. Germline values: CDR1 SGHRS, CDR2 YFSETQ. This CDR3 comprises 16 residues. Trimming shortened V by 4 bases and J by 0 bases, and 16 bases separated the two germline ends. The CDR3 bases are TGCGCCAGCAGCCCGCCCGGGAGAGCTGTGAACACTGAAGCTTTCTTT. Protein product: CASSPPGRAVNTEAFF.